Listed here are 18 T cell receptor beta chains from one sample, sequenced in a study of blood T cell repertoires in COVID-19. TCRdb's copy holds only in-frame clones and misses some; the assay was immunoSEQ multiplex PCR. Of over 200,000 clones listed, approximately 90% were seen once; the top ten hold less than 1.5%. The sample comprised PBMCs or T cells enriched from blood (not recorded which). These receptors all come from a man aged 25-45 years who had recovered from COVID-19.

This clone appeared a few times. The chain couples TRBV30 to TRBJ2-1; 7 positions agree with TRBD2. Germline V CDR1 and CDR2: GTSNPN, SVGIG (reference sequence). This CDR3 spans 12 amino acids. The V segment lost 2 bases and the J segment 14 bases; nucleotides outside the gene matches: 9. The CDR3 coding sequence is TGTGCCTGGAGTCTCACCGGGGGGACTAAGTTCTTC. Amino acids: CAWSLTGGTKFF.

The chain joins TRBV10-1 to TRBJ2-1; tentative D call: TRBD1 (5 bases). Trimming shortened V by 10 bases and J by 0 bases, and 13 bases separated the two germline ends. Per the germline V gene, CDR1 is WNHNN and CDR2 is SYGVQD (reference sequence). The CDR3 contains 14 residues. The CDR3 DNA reads as TGCGCCACCATAACGGACAACTCCTACAATGAGCAGTTCTTC. Translated, it gives CATITDNSYNEQFF.

The rearrangement uses TRBV3-1 (or the pseudogene TRBV3-2) and TRBJ2-5; a weak D match, TRBD2 (6 bases). Between the trimmed V and J ends, which lost 4 bases and 6 bases, there was a span of 12 bases. Germline CDR1 and CDR2: LGHDT and YNNKEL (reference sequence). The CDR3 totals 13 residues. As DNA, the CDR3 is TGTGCCAGCAGCCTCGGGAGTATGAAGACCCAGTACTTC. It is translated as CASSLGSMKTQYF.

This rearrangement joins TRBV29-1 to TRBJ2-2; D not certain. The germline V gene encodes CDR1 SQVTM and CDR2 ANQGSEA. V was clipped by 5 bases and J by 5 bases, with 6 bases between them. The CDR3 covers 11 residues. The CDR3 loop reads CSVRSTGELFF. The CDR3 region has the DNA TGCAGCGTTCGCAGTACCGGGGAGCTGTTTTTT.

V and J are TRBV30 and TRBJ2-7; 7 nucleotides match TRBD2. Per germline, CDR1 GTSNPN and CDR2 SVGIG (reference sequence). The CDR3 extends over 15 amino acids. Trimming took 3 bases from V and 4 from J; bases not matched to a gene: 12. The CDR3 DNA is TGTGCCTGGAGCTGGGGGGGGAAGCGCGGATACGAGCAGTACTTC. Translated: CAWSWGGKRGYEQYF.

The chain has TRBV6-1 and TRBJ1-6; 8 bases line up with TRBD1. V was clipped by 2 bases and J by 2 bases; unmatched bases: 14. The germline V gene has CDR1 MNHNS and CDR2 SASEGT. The CDR3 contains 20 residues. The CDR3 sequence: CASSESRDRLIWAYNSPLHF. Written as DNA, the CDR3 is TGTGCCAGCAGTGAATCCCGGGACAGGTTGATTTGGGCCTATAATTCACCCCTCCACTTT.

V and J are TRBV5-1 and TRBJ2-5, with D possibly TRBD1 on 6 matching bases. This CDR3 is 14 amino acids long. Germline V gene lookup returns CDR1 SGHRS and CDR2 YFSETQ. V lost 6 bases to trimming and J lost 4 bases, with 16 bases between them. CDR3 region: CASNKDRLSETQYF. Written as DNA, the CDR3 is TGCGCCAGCAATAAAGACAGGTTGTCAGAGACCCAGTACTTC.

V gene TRBV27 combines with J gene TRBJ1-3; a possible D gene is TRBD1 (6 bases). The CDR3 loop spans 16 amino acids. Germline V gene lookup returns CDR1 MNHEY and CDR2 SMNVEV (reference sequence). The V gene lost 5 bases and the J gene lost 0 bases, with 14 bases spanning the gap. The CDR3 loop reads CASSRSGQSSGNTIYF. CDR3 bases: TGTGCCAGCAGTCGATCCGGACAGAGCTCTGGAAACACCATATATTTT.

The J gene is TRBJ1-5, the V gene TRBV10-2, with D perhaps matching TRBD1 (6 bases). The germline gives CDR1 WSHSY, CDR2 SAAADI. The CDR3 is 16 residues long. The germline V and J ends were trimmed by 0 bases and 4 bases, with 13 bases remaining between them. In DNA form, the CDR3 reads TGCGCCAGCAGTGAGTCTGCAGGGGAGGGAAATCAGCCCCAGCATTTT. Its protein product is CASSESAGEGNQPQHF.

A note on this clone: Within the sample, other DNA sequences also encode this same CDR3. The chain has TRBV11-3 and TRBJ2-3; D ambiguous. The CDR3 covers 15 residues. From germline, CDR1 is SGHNT and CDR2 YENEEA. V gave up 0 bases and J gave up 3 bases, with 10 bases separating them. The CDR3 bases are TGTGCCAGCAGCTTAGATGGAGCCTCTACAGATACGCAGTATTTT. Translated: CASSLDGASTDTQYF.

This chain links TRBV6-2 or TRBV6-3 with TRBJ1-5; no clear D. Trimming stripped 2 bases from V and 5 bases from J, with 16 bases between. This CDR3 has 16 amino acids. The germline CDR1 and CDR2 sequences are MNHEY and SVGEGT. The CDR3 coding sequence is TGTGCCAGCAGTTACGAAATGGGAGGATCGGATCAGCCCCAGCATTTT. Amino acid sequence: CASSYEMGGSDQPQHF.

This chain connects TRBV29-1 to TRBJ2-5; tentative D call: TRBD2 (7 bases). Germline V gives CDR1 SQVTM, CDR2 ANQGSEA. The CDR3 extends over 14 amino acids. Trimming pared 4 bases from V and 0 bases from J, leaving 12 bases between. The DNA of the CDR3 is TGCAGCGTTGTCGGGGGGCCCTACCAAGAGACCCAGTACTTC. Translating it yields CSVVGGPYQETQYF. The variable domain in full, with the rest retrieved from reference TRBV29-1 and TRBJ2-5, is SAVISQKPSRDICQRGTSLTIQCQVDSQVTMMFWYRQQPGQSLTLIATANQGSEATYESGFVIDKFPISRPNLTFSTLTVSNMSPEDSSIYLCSVVGGPYQETQYFGPGTRLLVL.

The rearrangement joins TRBV9 to TRBJ1-1, with D perhaps matching TRBD1 (6 bases). Trimming pared 4 bases from V and 10 bases from J, leaving 17 bases between. The CDR3 has 13 residues. Germline CDR1 and CDR2: SGDLS and YYNGEE. This CDR3 is CASSPSGGSGAFF. DNA for the CDR3: TGTGCCAGCAGCCCCTCGGGGGGCTCAGGAGCTTTCTTT.

The chain employs TRBV2 and TRBJ2-7; the match to TRBD1 covers 10 bases. The length of the CDR3 is 14 residues. The germline V gene encodes CDR1 SNHLY and CDR2 FYNNEI. With V trimmed by 10 bases and J by 2 bases, 8 bases remained unmatched. The CDR3 sequence is CATRDRGTTYEQYF. In DNA, the CDR3 is TGTGCCACTAGGGACAGGGGCACGACCTACGAGCAGTACTTC. Full variable domain (missing parts from reference TRBV2 and TRBJ2-7): EPEVTQTPSHQVTQMGQEVILRCVPISNHLYFYWYRQILGQKVEFLVSFYNNEISEKSEIFDDQFSVERPDGSNFTLKIRSTKLEDSAMYFCATRDRGTTYEQYFGPGTRLTVT.

The rearrangement uses TRBV19 and TRBJ1-2; 8 bases are shared with TRBD1. The germline CDR1 and CDR2 sequences are LNHDA and SQIVND (reference sequence). V lost 5 bases and J lost 4; bases outside the gene matches: 3. The CDR3 is 13 residues long. In DNA, the CDR3 is TGTGCCAGTAGTTCCGGACAGGGCTATGGCTACACCTTC. Protein product: CASSSGQGYGYTF.

This rearrangement joins TRBV6-6 to TRBJ2-7, with 7 bases fitting TRBD1. The length of the CDR3 is 12 residues. Trimming at V came to 7 bases and at J to 4 bases, leaving 4 bases not matched to a gene. Germline CDR1 reads MNHNY; CDR2 reads SVGAGI (reference sequence). CDR3 nucleotides: TGTGCCAGCACTACGACAGGGTACGAGCAGTACTTC. Translation: CASTTTGYEQYF.

This clone was seen once. V is TRBV18 and J is TRBJ2-7, with D possibly being TRBD1 (5 bases). CDR1 is KGHSH, CDR2 LQKENI, per germline. The CDR3 is 13 residues long. V lost 5 bases and J 5 bases, leaving 13 bases between the germline ends. The CDR3 DNA is TGTGCCAGCTCAACCCTCACAGGTGACGAGCAGTACTTC. Its translation: CASSTLTGDEQYF.

This sequence joins TRBV4-1 and TRBJ1-2, with D tentatively TRBD1 (5 bases). There are 16 residues in the CDR3. V was pared by 2 bases and J by 5 bases, with 18 bases between. Germline loops: CDR1 MGHRA, CDR2 YSYEKL. The CDR3 loop is CASSQYASGTGYGYTF. Written as DNA, the CDR3 is TGCGCCAGCAGCCAATACGCCTCAGGGACTGGGTATGGCTACACCTTC.